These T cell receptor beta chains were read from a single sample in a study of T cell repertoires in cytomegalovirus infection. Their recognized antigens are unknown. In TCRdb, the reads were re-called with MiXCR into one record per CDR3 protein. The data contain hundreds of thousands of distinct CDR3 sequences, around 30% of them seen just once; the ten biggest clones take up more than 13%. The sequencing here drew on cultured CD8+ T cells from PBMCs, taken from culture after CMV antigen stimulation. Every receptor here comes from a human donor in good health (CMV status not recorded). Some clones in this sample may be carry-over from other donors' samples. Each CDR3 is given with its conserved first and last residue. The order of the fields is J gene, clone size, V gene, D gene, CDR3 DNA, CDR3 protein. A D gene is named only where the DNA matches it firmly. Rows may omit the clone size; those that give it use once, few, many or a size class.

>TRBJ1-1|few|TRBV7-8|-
TGTGCCAGCAGCCCTCCACCCCGGGTCCCAAACACTGAAGCTTTCTTT
CASSPPPRVPNTEAFF
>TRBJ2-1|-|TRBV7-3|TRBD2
TGTGCCAGCAGCCGGGAGGCGAGGGGGACTAGCGAAATAATTAATGAGCAGTTCTTC
CASSREARGTSEIINEQFF
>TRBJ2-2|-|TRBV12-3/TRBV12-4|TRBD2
TGTGCCAGCAGCCGCGGACTAGCGGGGGGGCCGGACACCGGGGAGCTGTTTTTT
CASSRGLAGGPDTGELFF
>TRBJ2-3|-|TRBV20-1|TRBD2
TGCAGTGCTGACTTAGCGGGGGGGCGTCCAGATACGCAGTATTTT
CSADLAGGRPDTQYF
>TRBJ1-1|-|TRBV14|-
TGTGCCAGCAGCCAACGATTCCAGGGAATTAGAACTGAAGCTTTCTTT
CASSQRFQGIRTEAFF
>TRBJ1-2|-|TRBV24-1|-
TGTGCCACCAGTACCTCCTCCCACAGGTCTGCGGGCTACACCTTC
CATSTSSHRSAGYTF
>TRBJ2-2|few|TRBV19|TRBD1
TGTGCCAGTAGTCTGCCACGCCGGGACAGGGTACACACCGGGGAGCTGTTTTTT
CASSLPRRDRVHTGELFF
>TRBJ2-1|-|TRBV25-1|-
TGTGCCAGCGAGTTTGCGGGGCCGGGGAATGAGCAGTTCTTC
CASEFAGPGNEQFF
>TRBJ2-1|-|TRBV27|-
TGTGCCAGCAGTTTTGCGAAGGGATGGGATGAGCAGTTCTTC
CASSFAKGWDEQFF
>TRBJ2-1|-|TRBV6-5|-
TGTGCCAGCAGTTACTCTACAGGGTCGGGGTACAATGAGCAGTTCTTC
CASSYSTGSGYNEQFF
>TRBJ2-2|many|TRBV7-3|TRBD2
TGTGCCAGCAGCTTAAACGGCGGGGGGACGAACACCGGGGAGCTGTTTTTT
CASSLNGGGTNTGELFF